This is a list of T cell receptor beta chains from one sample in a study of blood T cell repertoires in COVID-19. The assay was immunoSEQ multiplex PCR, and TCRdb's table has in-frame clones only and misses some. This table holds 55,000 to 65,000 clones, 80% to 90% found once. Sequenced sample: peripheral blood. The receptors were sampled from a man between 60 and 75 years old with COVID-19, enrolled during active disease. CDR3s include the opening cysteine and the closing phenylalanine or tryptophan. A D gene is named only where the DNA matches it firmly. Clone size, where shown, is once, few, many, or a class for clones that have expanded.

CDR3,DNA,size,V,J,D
CASSLSWGDRLYLFEQYF,TGTGCCAGCAGTTTATCGTGGGGGGACAGGTTGTATTTGTTCGAGCAGTACTTC,.,TRBV27,TRBJ2-7,TRBD1
CASSQGLAGRYEQYF,TGTGCCAGCAGCCAGGGACTAGCGGGACGCTACGAGCAGTACTTC,.,TRBV3-1/TRBV3-2,TRBJ2-7,TRBD2
CASSRQGSPPNEQFF,TGTGCCAGCAGCCGACAGGGAAGCCCGCCCAATGAGCAGTTCTTC,.,TRBV11-2,TRBJ2-1,TRBD1
CASSRQGPNTEAFF,TGTGCCAGCTCGCGACAGGGTCCGAACACTGAAGCTTTCTTT,.,TRBV18,TRBJ1-1,TRBD1
CASSLGQWDTEAFF,TGTGCCAGCAGCTTAGGACAGTGGGACACTGAAGCTTTCTTT,.,TRBV11-3,TRBJ1-1,.
CASSHGGETGELFF,TGTGCCAGCAGCCACGGGGGTGAAACCGGGGAGCTGTTTTTT,.,TRBV7-9,TRBJ2-2,.
CASRLTSGGETQYF,TGTGCCAGCAGACTCACTAGCGGGGGAGAGACCCAGTACTTC,once,TRBV28,TRBJ2-5,TRBD2
CASSFLQVSTDTQYF,TGTGCCAGCAGCTTCCTACAGGTTAGCACAGATACGCAGTATTTT,.,TRBV5-6,TRBJ2-3,.
CASSSADRYNEQFF,TGTGCCAGCAGCTCGGCGGACAGATACAATGAGCAGTTCTTC,.,TRBV7-9,TRBJ2-1,.
CASSLADRGPTNEKLFF,TGTGCCAGCAGCTTAGCAGACAGGGGACCGACTAATGAAAAACTGTTTTTT,few,TRBV11-3,TRBJ1-4,TRBD1
CASSFPGTVNEQFF,TGTGCCAGCAGTTTCCCCGGGACAGTTAATGAGCAGTTCTTC,.,TRBV27,TRBJ2-1,TRBD1
CASSYRREGHSYEQYF,TGTGCCAGCAGTTACCGCAGGGAGGGTCATAGCTACGAGCAGTACTTC,.,TRBV6-5,TRBJ2-7,TRBD2
CASMEVNTGELFF,TGTGCCAGCATGGAGGTGAACACCGGGGAGCTGTTTTTT,once,TRBV12-3/TRBV12-4,TRBJ2-2,.
CASSFLSSYNEQFF,TGTGCCAGCAGCTTCCTCAGCTCCTACAATGAGCAGTTCTTC,.,TRBV11-3,TRBJ2-1,.
CAWSTGGGLGETQYF,TGTGCCTGGAGTACGGGGGGGGGCTTGGGAGAGACCCAGTACTTC,.,TRBV30,TRBJ2-5,TRBD2
CASSATGTDNSPLHF,TGTGCCAGCAGCGCCACCGGGACAGATAATTCACCCCTCCACTTT,.,TRBV9,TRBJ1-6,TRBD1
CASANQGNSPLHF,TGTGCCAGCGCAAATCAGGGTAATTCACCCCTCCACTTT,.,TRBV18,TRBJ1-6,.
CASSLNIFYEQYF,TGTGCCAGCAGCTTGAACATTTTCTACGAGCAGTACTTC,.,TRBV5-6,TRBJ2-7,.
CASSTTGALNQPQHF,TGTGCCAGCAGCACCACGGGTGCTCTCAATCAGCCCCAGCATTTT,.,TRBV5-5,TRBJ1-5,.
CASSSPGQGYGYTF,TGTGCCAGCAGCTCTCCGGGACAGGGTTATGGCTACACCTTC,.,TRBV7-8,TRBJ1-2,TRBD1
CASSPGSVNEQFF,TGTGCCAGTAGTCCCGGGAGTGTCAATGAGCAGTTCTTC,.,TRBV19,TRBJ2-1,.
CASSQGDFRSSGNTIYF,TGTGCCAGCAGCCAAGGGGACTTCCGAAGCTCTGGAAACACCATATATTTT,.,TRBV3-1/TRBV3-2,TRBJ1-3,.
CASTPWRDRARGTQYF,TGCGCCAGCACCCCATGGCGGGACAGGGCCAGGGGGACCCAGTACTTC,.,TRBV5-1,TRBJ2-5,TRBD1
CASSDRGPNEKLFF,TGTGCCAGTTCCGACAGGGGGCCGAATGAAAAACTGTTTTTT,once,TRBV19,TRBJ1-4,TRBD1